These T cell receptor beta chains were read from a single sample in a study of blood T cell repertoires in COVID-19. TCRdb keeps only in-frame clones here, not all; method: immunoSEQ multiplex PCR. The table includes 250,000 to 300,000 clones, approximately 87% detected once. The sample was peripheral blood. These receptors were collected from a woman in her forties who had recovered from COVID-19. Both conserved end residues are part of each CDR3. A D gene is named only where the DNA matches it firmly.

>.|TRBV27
CASSGEGLSGANVLTF
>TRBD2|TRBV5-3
CARSLSITSGETTGELFF
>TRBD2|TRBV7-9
CASSSTGTSMSWNF
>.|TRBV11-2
CASSARLARKSYEQYF
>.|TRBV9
CASSVVDRPNTEAFF
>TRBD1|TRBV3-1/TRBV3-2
CASSHHGQGAGEQYF
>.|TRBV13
CASSSDYGGSTDTQYF
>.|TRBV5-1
CASSLITDAYGYTF
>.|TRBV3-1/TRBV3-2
CASSLLNHEQYF
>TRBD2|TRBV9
CASSVDPSGGAEQYF
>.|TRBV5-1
CASSREGPPLHF
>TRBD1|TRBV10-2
CASSEVDRGAYGYTF
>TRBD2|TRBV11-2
CASSLGVAGGRETQYF
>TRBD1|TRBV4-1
CASSQASPGTAYGYTF
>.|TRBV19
CASSIGPRQGNQPQHF
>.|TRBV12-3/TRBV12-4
CASSFGEGQPQHF
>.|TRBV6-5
CASSYSGRGAEAFF
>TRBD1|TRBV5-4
CAIQGTGELFF
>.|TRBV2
CASRRELAKNIQYF
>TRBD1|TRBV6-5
CASSYGTGYIHNEQFF
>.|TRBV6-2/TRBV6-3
CASSYLMSSYNSPLHF
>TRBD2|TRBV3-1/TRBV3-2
CASSHPRAGGSTNEQFF
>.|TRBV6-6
CASSRGGGGHQPQHF
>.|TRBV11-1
CASSPPPVGPETQYF
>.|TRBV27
CASSLLGRGGESPLHF
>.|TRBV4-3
CASSQGGTPPRSTGELFF
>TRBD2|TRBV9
CASSVARLAGSTDTQYF
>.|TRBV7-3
CASSAGHQETQYF
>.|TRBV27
CASSLEGPSYNEQFF
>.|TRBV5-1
CASSLARGEAGELFF
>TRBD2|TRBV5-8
CASSLRRGGYNEQFF
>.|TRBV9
CASSAWSRVSSGANVLTF
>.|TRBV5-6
CASSTDSYGYTF
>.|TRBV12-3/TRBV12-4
CASNLGGAPQHF
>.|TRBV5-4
CASQGDSSTDTQYF
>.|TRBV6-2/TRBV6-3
CASSIQGTTEAFF
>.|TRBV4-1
CASSHKARGGNEKLFF
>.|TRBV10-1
CASSSVDRPHGYTF
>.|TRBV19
CASSIWSWGQLSGNTIYF
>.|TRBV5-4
CASSSGQHQPQHF
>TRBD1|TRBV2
CASSDRVRAYEQYF
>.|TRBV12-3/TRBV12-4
CASSLEQYGYTF
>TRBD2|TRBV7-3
CASSPRLAGNNEQFF
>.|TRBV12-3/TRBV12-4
CASSPGFQETQYF
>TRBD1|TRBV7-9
CASRRTGEGNSPLHF
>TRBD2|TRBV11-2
CASSSLAGDQETQYF
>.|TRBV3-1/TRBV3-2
CASSQDKNSPLHF
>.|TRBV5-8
CASSSTVDTQYF
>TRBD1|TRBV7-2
CASSPSRDSYEQYF
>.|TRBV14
CASSQAGSGNTIYF
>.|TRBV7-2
CASSPNRDNKAFF
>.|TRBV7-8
CASSPGGDSNQPQHF
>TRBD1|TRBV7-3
CASSLGQGQPAHF
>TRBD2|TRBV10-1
CASSSGGTTDTQYF
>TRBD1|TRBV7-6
CASSPDRVGATEAFF
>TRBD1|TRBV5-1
CASSLQGATGELFF